This T cell receptor beta chain was profiled in a study of blood T cells in healthy people across ages (dated by TCRdb to the mid-2010s). About the investigation overall: In model experiments, template switching captured roughly one uniquely barcoded TCR beta cDNA molecule for every two T cells. Using the same blood draw, the study looked at two additional independent replicas of 1 million unique cDNA reads for two donors, one aged 18 to 29 and the other aged 80 or older. To avoid experimental bias, donors of different ages were distributed randomly across sequencing lanes. The donors were split into four age groups: young (average about 16 years), middle-aged (about 40), aged (over 55) and long-lived (about 82). Using deep sequencing normalized with unique cDNA molecular identifiers, the study measured how TCR beta repertoire diversity changes with age. Overall study results and their limits: Because profiling used bulk unsorted PBMCs, naive and antigen-experienced compartments could not be compared conclusively. The percentage of naive T cells measured by flow cytometry correlated strongly with observed TCR beta diversity. Estimates of total diversity based on one million sequenced T cells were regarded as lower bounds and as underestimates. Compared with the aged group, the long-lived group had more naive CD4+ T cells, fewer expanded clones and increased TCR diversity, a pattern suggesting age selection. Because donor CMV infection status was unknown, age-related changes in expanded clonotypes were potentially confounded. As age increased, observed TCR beta diversity per million T cells dropped in a roughly linear way, and a significant reduction was already evident by age approximately 40.

Library method: 5' RACE. The reads were generated on an Illumina HiSeq 2500. A second PCR of roughly 7 to 12 cycles was performed with a sample-barcoded 5' primer and a J-beta primer mix. A template-switch 5' adaptor carrying 12 random nucleotides introduced a unique molecular identifier onto each TCR beta cDNA molecule. Each sample yielded at least 3 million CDR3-containing paired-end reads. First-strand cDNA was synthesized from all RNA with the Mint cDNA synthesis kit, primed by a TRBC-specific oligonucleotide. Following uracil-DNA glycosylase treatment, a first 18-cycle PCR with universal primers M1SS and BC2_uni_R was performed on all cDNA. The paper's processing steps were these. For normalization, 1 million high-quality reads, each with a distinct molecular identifier, were randomly selected from each sample. Instead of being binned into consensus sequences, reads with shared molecular identifiers were discarded. MiTCR, set to a Q25 quality threshold and the strictest error-elimination algorithm, was used for CDR3 identification, clonotype clustering and error correction. Lower-bound total TCR beta diversity was estimated with a nonparametric unseen species model using Euler transformation. The raw public data were reprocessed by TCRdb itself: fastp quality trimming at Q25, MiXCR clonotype calling, in-frame beta chains only. Each entry merges the rows of one CDR3 protein and shows their most common DNA and genes. Here the V and J calls rest on TCRdb's processing, not on the authors' analysis. This sample has 550,000 to 600,000 distinct CDR3 sequences in its table, and 45% to 55% of those were observed once. Of the sample, about 22% falls within the top ten clones.

Systemically healthy Caucasian individuals from Russia, approximately 39 in total and aged roughly 6 to 100 years, were included as donors. About 10 milliliters of peripheral blood were collected from each donor into EDTA-treated Vacutainer tubes. Ficoll-Paque density-gradient centrifugation was used to isolate PBMCs, with at least 6.5 million per sample. Total RNA was extracted from PBMCs with Trizol reagent, with at least 5.5 micrograms obtained per sample. For every donor, flow cytometry on a PBMC aliquot measured the percentage of naive CD45RAhigh/CD27high T cells. The table lists this clonotype with a few counts. The clone's antigen remains unknown. No qualities accompany the bases; no much larger clone lies one base away. The germline V gene gives CDR1 as SGHDT and CDR2 as YYEEEE. From the cysteine up to the phenylalanine, the CDR3 has a length of 16 residues. Of all the DNA, just the CDR3 is kept, 48 bases in frame from base 1. V is trimmed back by 4 bases and J by 1 base, and the junction contains 11 bases that no gene match accounts for.

Sequenced: blood. The TCR sequence derives from a man older than 75 in good health. The V and J genes are TRBV5-6 and TRBJ2-7; 7 middle bases align to TRBD1. The CDR3 amino acid sequence is: CASSALNRGGSYEQYF. The sequenced DNA: TGTGCCAGCAGCGCCTTAAACAGGGGCGGATCCTACGAGCAGTACTTC.